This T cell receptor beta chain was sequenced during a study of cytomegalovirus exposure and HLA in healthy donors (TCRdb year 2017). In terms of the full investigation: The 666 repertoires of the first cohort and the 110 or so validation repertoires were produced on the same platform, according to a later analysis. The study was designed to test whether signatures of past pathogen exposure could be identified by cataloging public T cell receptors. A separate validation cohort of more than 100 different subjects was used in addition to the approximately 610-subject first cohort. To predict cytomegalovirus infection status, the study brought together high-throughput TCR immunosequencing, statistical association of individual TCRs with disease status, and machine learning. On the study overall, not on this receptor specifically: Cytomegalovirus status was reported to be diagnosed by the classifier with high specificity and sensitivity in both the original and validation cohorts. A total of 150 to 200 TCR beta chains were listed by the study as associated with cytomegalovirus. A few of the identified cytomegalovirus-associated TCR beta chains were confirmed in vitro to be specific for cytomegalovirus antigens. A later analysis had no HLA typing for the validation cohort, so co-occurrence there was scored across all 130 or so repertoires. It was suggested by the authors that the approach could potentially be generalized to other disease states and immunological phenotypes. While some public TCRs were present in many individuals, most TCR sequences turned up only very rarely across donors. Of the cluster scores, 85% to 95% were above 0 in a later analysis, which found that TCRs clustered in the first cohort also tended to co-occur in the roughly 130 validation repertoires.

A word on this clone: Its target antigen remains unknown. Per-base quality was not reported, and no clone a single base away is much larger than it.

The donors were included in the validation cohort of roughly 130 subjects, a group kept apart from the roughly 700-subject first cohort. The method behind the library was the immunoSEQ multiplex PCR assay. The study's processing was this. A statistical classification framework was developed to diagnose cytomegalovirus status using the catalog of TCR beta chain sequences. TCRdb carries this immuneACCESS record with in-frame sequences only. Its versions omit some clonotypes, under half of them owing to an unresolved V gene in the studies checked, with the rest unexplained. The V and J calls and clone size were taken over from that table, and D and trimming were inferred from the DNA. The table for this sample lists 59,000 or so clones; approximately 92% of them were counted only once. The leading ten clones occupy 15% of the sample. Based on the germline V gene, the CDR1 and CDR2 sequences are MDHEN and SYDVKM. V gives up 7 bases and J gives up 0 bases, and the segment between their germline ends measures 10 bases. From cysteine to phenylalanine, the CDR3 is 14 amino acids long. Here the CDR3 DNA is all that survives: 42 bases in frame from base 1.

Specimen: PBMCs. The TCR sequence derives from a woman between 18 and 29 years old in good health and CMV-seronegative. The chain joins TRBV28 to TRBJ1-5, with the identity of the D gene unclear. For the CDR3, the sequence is CASTPQVSNQPQHF. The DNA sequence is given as TGTGCCAGCACGCCGCAGGTTAGCAATCAGCCCCAGCATTTT.